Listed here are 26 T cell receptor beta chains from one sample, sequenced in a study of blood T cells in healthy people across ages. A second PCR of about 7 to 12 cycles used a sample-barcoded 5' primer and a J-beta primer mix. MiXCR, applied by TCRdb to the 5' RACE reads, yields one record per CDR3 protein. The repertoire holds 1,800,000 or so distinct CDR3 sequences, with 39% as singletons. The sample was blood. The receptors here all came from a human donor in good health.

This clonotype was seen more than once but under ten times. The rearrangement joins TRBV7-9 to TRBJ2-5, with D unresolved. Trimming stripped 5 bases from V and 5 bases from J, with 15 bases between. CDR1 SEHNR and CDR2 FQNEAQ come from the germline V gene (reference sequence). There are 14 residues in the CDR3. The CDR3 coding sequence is TGTGCCAGCAGCACCCGGTCCCAGAGGGAGACCCAGTACTTC. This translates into CASSTRSQRETQYF. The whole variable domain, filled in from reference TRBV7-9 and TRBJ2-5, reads DTGVSQNPRHKITKRGQNVTFRCDPISEHNRLYWYRQTLGQGPEFLTYFQNEAQLEKSRLLSDRFSAERPKGSFSTLEIQRTEQGDSAMYLCASSTRSQRETQYFGPGTRLLVL.

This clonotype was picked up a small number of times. The CDR3 reads CSVEGLQGATEAFF. CDR3 coding DNA: TGCAGCGTTGAAGGATTACAGGGGGCAACTGAAGCTTTCTTT. The V and J genes are TRBV29-1 and TRBJ1-1, with TRBD1 matching over 9 bases. With V trimmed by 1 base and J by 5 bases, 5 bases remained unmatched. The CDR3 extends over 14 amino acids. Germline assignment: CDR1 SQVTM and CDR2 ANQGSEA.

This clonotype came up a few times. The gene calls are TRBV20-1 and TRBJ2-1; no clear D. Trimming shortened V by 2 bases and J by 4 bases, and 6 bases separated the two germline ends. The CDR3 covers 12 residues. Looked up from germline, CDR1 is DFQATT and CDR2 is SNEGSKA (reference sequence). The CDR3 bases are TGCAGTGCTAGACTATTTTACAATGAGCAGTTCTTC. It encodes CSARLFYNEQFF.

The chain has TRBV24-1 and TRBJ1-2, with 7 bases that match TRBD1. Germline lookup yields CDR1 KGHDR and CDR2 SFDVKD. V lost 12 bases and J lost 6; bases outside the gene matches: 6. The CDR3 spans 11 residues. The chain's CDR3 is CAASTGNGYTF. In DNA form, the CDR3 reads TGTGCCGCCTCGACAGGGAATGGCTACACCTTC.

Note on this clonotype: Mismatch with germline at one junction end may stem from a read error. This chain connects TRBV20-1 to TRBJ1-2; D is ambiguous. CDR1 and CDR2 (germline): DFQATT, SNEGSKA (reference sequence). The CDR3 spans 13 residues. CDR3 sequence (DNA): TGCAGTGCTAGAGGGGATTCTAACTATAGCTACACCTTC. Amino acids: CSARGDSNYSYTF.

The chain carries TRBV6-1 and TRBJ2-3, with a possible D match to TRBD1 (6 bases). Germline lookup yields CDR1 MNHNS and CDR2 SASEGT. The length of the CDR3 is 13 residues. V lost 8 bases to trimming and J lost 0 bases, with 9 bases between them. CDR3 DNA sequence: TGTGCCAGCCGGGACACAAGCACAGATACGCAGTATTTT. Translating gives CASRDTSTDTQYF.

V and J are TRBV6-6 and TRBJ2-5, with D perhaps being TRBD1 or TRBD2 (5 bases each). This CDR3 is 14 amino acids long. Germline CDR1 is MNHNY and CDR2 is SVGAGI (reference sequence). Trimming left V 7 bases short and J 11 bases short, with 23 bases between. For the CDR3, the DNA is TGTGCCAGCAATTCACCCTGGGGGAACAATGAGCAGTACTTC. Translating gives CASNSPWGNNEQYF.

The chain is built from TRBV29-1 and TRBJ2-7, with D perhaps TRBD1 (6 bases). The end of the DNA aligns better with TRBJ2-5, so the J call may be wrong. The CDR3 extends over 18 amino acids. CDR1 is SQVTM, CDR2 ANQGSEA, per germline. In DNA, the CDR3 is TGCAGCGTCGGATCCGGGACACCGACCTCCCATCAAGGGGAGACCCAGTACTTC. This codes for CSVGSGTPTSHQGETQYF.

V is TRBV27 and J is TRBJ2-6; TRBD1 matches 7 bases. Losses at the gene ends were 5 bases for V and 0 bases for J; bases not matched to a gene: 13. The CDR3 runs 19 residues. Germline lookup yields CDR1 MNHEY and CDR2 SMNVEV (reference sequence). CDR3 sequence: CASSTVGQEIYSGANVLTF. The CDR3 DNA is TGTGCCAGCAGTACCGTCGGACAGGAAATCTACTCTGGGGCCAACGTCCTGACTTTC.

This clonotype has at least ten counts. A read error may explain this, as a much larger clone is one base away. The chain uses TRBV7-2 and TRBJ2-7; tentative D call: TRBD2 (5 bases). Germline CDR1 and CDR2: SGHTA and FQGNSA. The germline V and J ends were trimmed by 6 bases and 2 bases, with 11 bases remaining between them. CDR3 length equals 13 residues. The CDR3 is CASRVSGPYEQYF. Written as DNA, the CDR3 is TGTGCCAGCAGGGTAAGCGGCCCCTACGAGCAGTACTTC.

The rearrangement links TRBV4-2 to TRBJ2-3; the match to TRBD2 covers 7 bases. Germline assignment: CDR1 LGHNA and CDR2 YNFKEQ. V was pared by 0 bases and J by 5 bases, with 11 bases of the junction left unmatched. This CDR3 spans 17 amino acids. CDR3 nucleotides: TGTGCCAGCAGCCAAGATGGAGCGGGGCGGCGAGGAGATACGCAGTATTTT. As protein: CASSQDGAGRRGDTQYF.

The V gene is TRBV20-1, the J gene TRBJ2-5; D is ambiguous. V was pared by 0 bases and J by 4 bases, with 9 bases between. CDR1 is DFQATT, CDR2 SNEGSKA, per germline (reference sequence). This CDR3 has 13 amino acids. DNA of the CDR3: TGCAGTGCTAGAGACAGGTTTACAGAGACCCAGTACTTC. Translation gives CSARDRFTETQYF.

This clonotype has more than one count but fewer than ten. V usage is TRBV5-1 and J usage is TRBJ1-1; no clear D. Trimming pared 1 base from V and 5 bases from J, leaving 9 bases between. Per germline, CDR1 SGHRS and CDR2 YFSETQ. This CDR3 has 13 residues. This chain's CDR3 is CASSLIRETEAFF. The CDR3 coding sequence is TGCGCCAGCAGCTTGATCCGAGAAACTGAAGCTTTCTTT.

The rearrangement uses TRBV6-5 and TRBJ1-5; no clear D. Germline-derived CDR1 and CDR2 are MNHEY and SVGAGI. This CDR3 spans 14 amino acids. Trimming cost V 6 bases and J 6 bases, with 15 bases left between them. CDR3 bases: TGTGCCAGCAGCCGGGGTGCGCGGGGTCAGCCCCAGCATTTT. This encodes CASSRGARGQPQHF.

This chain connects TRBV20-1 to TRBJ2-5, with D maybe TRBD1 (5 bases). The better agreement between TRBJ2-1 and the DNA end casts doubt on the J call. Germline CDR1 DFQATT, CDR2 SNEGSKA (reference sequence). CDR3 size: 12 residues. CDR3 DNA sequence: TGCAGTGCTAGGACAGTCCAAGAGACCCAGTTCTTC. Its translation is CSARTVQETQFF.

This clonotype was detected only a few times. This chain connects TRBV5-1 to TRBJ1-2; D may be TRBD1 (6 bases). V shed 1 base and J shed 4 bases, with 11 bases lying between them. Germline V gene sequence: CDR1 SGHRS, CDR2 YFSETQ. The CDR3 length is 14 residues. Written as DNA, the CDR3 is TGCGCCAGCAGCTTGACAGGGATTACCTATGGCTACACCTTC. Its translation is CASSLTGITYGYTF.

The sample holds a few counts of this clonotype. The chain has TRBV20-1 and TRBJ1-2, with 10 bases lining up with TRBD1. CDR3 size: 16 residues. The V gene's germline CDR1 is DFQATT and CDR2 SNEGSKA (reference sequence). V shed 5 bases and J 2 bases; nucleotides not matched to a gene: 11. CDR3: CSALLVGTGVNYGYTF. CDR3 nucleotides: TGCAGTGCTTTACTCGTAGGGACAGGGGTCAACTATGGCTACACCTTC.

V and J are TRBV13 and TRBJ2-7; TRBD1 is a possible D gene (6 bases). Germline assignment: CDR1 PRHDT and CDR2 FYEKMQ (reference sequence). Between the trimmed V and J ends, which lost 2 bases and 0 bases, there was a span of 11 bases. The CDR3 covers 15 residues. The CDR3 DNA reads TGTGCCAGCAGCTTAAGGGGGTACTACTCCTACGAGCAGTACTTC. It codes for CASSLRGYYSYEQYF.

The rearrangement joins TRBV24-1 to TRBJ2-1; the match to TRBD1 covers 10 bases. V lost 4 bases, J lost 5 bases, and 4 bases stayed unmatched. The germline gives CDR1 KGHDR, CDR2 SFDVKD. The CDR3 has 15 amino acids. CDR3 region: CATSDPGTGDNEQFF. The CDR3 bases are TGTGCCACCAGTGACCCCGGGACAGGGGACAATGAGCAGTTCTTC.

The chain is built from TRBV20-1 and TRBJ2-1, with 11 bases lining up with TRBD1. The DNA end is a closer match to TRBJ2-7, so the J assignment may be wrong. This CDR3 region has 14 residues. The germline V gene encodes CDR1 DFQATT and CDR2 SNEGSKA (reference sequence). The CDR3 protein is CSAGQGAQFYEQYF. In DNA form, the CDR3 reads TGCAGTGCCGGACAGGGGGCCCAATTCTACGAGCAGTACTTC.

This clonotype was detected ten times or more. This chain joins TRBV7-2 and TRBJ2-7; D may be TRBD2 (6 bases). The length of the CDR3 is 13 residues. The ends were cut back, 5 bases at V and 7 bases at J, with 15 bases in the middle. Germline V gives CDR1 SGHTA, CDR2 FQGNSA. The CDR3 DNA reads TGTGCCAGCAGCCCCGGGAGACAAAGGGAGCAGTACTTC. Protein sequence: CASSPGRQREQYF.

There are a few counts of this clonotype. The CDR3 nucleotides are TGTGCCAGCAGAGCCGGGACCCTCTACGAGCAGTACTTC. Its protein is CASRAGTLYEQYF. This chain joins TRBV28 and TRBJ2-7; D possibly uses TRBD1 or TRBD2 (5 bases each). Trimming removed 6 bases at V and 3 bases at J, with 12 bases between. Per the germline V gene, CDR1 is MDHEN and CDR2 is SYDVKM. This CDR3 contains 13 residues. Full variable domain (outside the CDR3, taken from reference TRBV28 and TRBJ2-7): DVKVTQSSRYLVKRTGEKVFLECVQDMDHENMFWYRQDPGLGLRLIYFSYDVKMKEKGDIPEGYSVSREKKERFSLILESASTNQTSMYLCASRAGTLYEQYFGPGTRLTVT.

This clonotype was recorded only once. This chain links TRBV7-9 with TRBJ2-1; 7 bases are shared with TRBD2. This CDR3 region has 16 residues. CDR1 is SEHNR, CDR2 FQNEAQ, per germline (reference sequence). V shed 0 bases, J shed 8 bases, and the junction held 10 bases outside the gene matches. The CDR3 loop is CASSLAARKGRDEQFF. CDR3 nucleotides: TGTGCCAGCAGCTTAGCAGCTCGAAAAGGGAGGGATGAGCAGTTCTTC.

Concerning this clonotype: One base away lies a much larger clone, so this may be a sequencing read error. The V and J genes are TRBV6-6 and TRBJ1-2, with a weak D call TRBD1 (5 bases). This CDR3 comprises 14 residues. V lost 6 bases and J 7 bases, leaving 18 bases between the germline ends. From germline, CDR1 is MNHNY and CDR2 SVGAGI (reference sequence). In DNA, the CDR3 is TGTGCCAGCAGGTACACAATCGGGGGTGCTGGCTACACCTTC. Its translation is CASRYTIGGAGYTF.

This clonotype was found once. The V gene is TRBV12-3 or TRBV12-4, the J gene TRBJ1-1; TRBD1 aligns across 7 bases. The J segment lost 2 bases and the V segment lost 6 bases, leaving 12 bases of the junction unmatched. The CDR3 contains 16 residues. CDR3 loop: CASSPPQGMFNTEAFF. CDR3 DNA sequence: TGTGCCAGCAGCCCTCCACAGGGGATGTTTAACACTGAAGCTTTCTTT.

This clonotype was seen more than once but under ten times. CDR3 sequence (DNA): TGTGCCAGCAGGACGGACACGGTCGACTATGGCTACACCTTC. It yields the protein CASRTDTVDYGYTF. V gene TRBV12-3 or TRBV12-4 combines with J gene TRBJ1-2, with D perhaps matching TRBD1 (5 bases). V was shortened by 6 bases and J by 3 bases, with 14 bases between the two germline ends. The CDR3 runs to 14 residues.